These 17 T cell receptor beta chains were sequenced from one sample in a study of early T cells in non-severe SARS-CoV-2 infection. TCRdb ran MiXCR on the 5' RACE reads and lists one entry per CDR3 protein. The table shows 65,000 to 85,000 distinct CDR3 sequences, with less than 15% occurring only once. Material for sequencing was whole blood. These receptors all come from an adult who was a healthcare worker with PCR-confirmed SARS-CoV-2 infection or an uninfected control (not recorded which).

This clonotype was observed at least ten times. The CDR3 bases are TGCAGTGCTTGGACAGTGTACAATGAGCAGTTCTTC. Amino acids: CSAWTVYNEQFF. The chain couples TRBV20-1 to TRBJ2-1; tentatively, D is TRBD1 (6 bases). Trimming left V 5 bases short and J 4 bases short, with 9 bases between. Per the germline V gene, CDR1 is DFQATT and CDR2 is SNEGSKA (reference sequence). The CDR3 has 12 residues.

This clonotype was observed at least ten times. The chain uses TRBV7-2 and TRBJ1-2; D call uncertain. The CDR3 runs 14 residues. V lost 5 bases and J lost 7, with 17 bases in between. Germline CDR1 and CDR2: SGHTA and FQGNSA. As DNA, the CDR3 is TGTGCCAGCAGCCCCGCAAGGAGCTCCCTTGGCTACACCTTC. Translation: CASSPARSSLGYTF.

This clonotype has only a few counts. CDR3 residues: CSVEVRWEVGNQPQHF. The CDR3 nucleotides read TGCAGCGTTGAAGTTCGATGGGAAGTAGGCAATCAGCCCCAGCATTTT. The chain couples TRBV29-1 to TRBJ1-5; no firm D call. This CDR3 contains 16 residues. V lost 1 base and J 2 bases, leaving 15 bases between the germline ends. Per the germline V gene, CDR1 is SQVTM and CDR2 is ANQGSEA.

The DNA for the CDR3 is TGTGCCACCGGAGTAGCGGGGAGTCAGTATACGCAGTATTTT. Encoded protein: CATGVAGSQYTQYF. The chain is built from TRBV24-1 and TRBJ2-3, with 8 bases fitting TRBD2. The CDR3 spans 14 residues. Per germline, CDR1 KGHDR and CDR2 SFDVKD. With 9 bases clipped from V and 7 bases from J, the junction kept 11 bases outside the gene matches.

This clonotype was recorded at least ten times. The chain employs TRBV2 and TRBJ1-1, with 10 bases that match TRBD1. The V gene's germline CDR1 is SNHLY and CDR2 FYNNEI. V shed 7 bases, J shed 3 bases, and the junction held 5 bases outside the gene matches. This CDR3 is 14 amino acids long. CDR3 amino acids: CASIDRGPHTEAFF. The CDR3 region has the DNA TGTGCCAGCATAGACAGGGGGCCACACACTGAAGCTTTCTTT. The whole variable domain, filled in from reference TRBV2 and TRBJ1-1, reads EPEVTQTPSHQVTQMGQEVILRCVPISNHLYFYWYRQILGQKVEFLVSFYNNEISEKSEIFDDQFSVERPDGSNFTLKIRSTKLEDSAMYFCASIDRGPHTEAFFGQGTRLTVV.

This clonotype occurred a few times. The chain carries TRBV20-1 and TRBJ1-2; no clear D. The germline V gene encodes CDR1 DFQATT and CDR2 SNEGSKA (reference sequence). The CDR3 extends over 12 amino acids. The V end was cut by 6 bases, the J end by 2 bases, with 10 bases between. The CDR3 nucleotides read TGCAGTGCACAACCAACCAACTATGGCTACACCTTC. Its translation: CSAQPTNYGYTF.

The rearrangement links TRBV19 to TRBJ2-5, with D perhaps matching TRBD1 or TRBD2 (6 bases each). This CDR3 is 14 amino acids long. Per the germline V gene, CDR1 is LNHDA and CDR2 is SQIVND (reference sequence). V lost 4 bases to trimming and J lost 7 bases, with 16 bases between them. The CDR3, as DNA: TGTGCCAGTAGTACACACGGGGGCTATGGGACCCAGTACTTC. Its translation is CASSTHGGYGTQYF. Using reference TRBV19 and TRBJ2-5 for the parts outside the CDR3, the full variable domain is DGGITQSPKYLFRKEGQNVTLSCEQNLNHDAMYWYRQDPGQGLRLIYYSQIVNDFQKGDIAEGYSVSREKKESFPLTVTSAQKNPTAFYLCASSTHGGYGTQYFGPGTRLLVL.

In this sample, this clonotype turned up many times. The chain combines TRBV5-1 with TRBJ2-1, with D perhaps matching TRBD2 (6 bases). The ends were cut back, 1 base at V and 7 bases at J, with 18 bases in the middle. CDR1 is SGHRS, CDR2 YFSETQ, per germline. This CDR3 spans 16 amino acids. The CDR3 DNA reads as TGCGCCAGCAGCTTGCTGGTGCTAGCGCTGGAGAATGAGCAGTTCTTC. Its translation is CASSLLVLALENEQFF.

This clonotype was observed many times. V is TRBV11-3 and J is TRBJ2-2, with TRBD1 identical over 10 bases. J gave up 3 bases and V 8 bases, and 6 bases lay outside the gene matches. In germline, CDR1 is SGHNT, CDR2 YENEEA. CDR3 length: 15 residues. As DNA, the CDR3 is TGTGCCAGCGGGGACAGGGGAGGGGACACCGGGGAGCTGTTTTTT. It codes for CASGDRGGDTGELFF.

This clonotype was counted at least ten times. The chain uses TRBV6-6 and TRBJ2-3; D is unresolved. The CDR3 extends over 14 amino acids. The V end lost 2 bases, the J end lost 5 bases, and 11 bases lay between the germline ends. The V gene's germline CDR1 is MNHNY and CDR2 SVGAGI (reference sequence). Here the CDR3 DNA reads TGTGCCAGCAGTTACCAGGACGGCGGAGATACGCAGTATTTT. Amino acid sequence: CASSYQDGGDTQYF.

V gene TRBV12-5 combines with J gene TRBJ2-5; D may be TRBD1 or TRBD2 (6 bases each). Germline CDR1 and CDR2: LGHNT and FRNRAP. The CDR3 sequence is 14 residues long. Trimming pared 2 bases from V and 5 bases from J, leaving 12 bases between. The CDR3: CASGLLGGSETQYF. The CDR3 DNA follows: TGTGCTAGTGGTTTGTTGGGGGGCTCGGAGACCCAGTACTTC.

The sample holds many counts of this clonotype. V usage is TRBV20-1 and J usage is TRBJ2-3; D gene ambiguous. Germline lookup yields CDR1 DFQATT and CDR2 SNEGSKA (reference sequence). V was shortened by 3 bases and J by 0 bases, with 7 bases between the two germline ends. The CDR3 runs 13 residues. CDR3 nucleotide sequence: TGCAGTGCTAGGCTCGGGAGCACAGATACGCAGTATTTT. Protein sequence: CSARLGSTDTQYF.

The chain couples TRBV15 to TRBJ2-3, with unresolved D. The ends were cut back, 0 bases at V and 1 base at J, with 14 bases in the middle. This CDR3 region has 17 residues. Germline lookup yields CDR1 LNHNV and CDR2 YYDKDF (reference sequence). CDR3 amino acids: CATSRDLQARGTDTQYF. The CDR3 DNA reads as TGTGCCACCAGCAGAGATCTGCAGGCCCGGGGCACAGATACGCAGTATTTT.

V is TRBV6-1 and J is TRBJ2-3; D might be TRBD2 (7 bases). This CDR3 spans 17 amino acids. Germline loops: CDR1 MNHNS, CDR2 SASEGT. V dropped 6 bases and J dropped 0 bases, with 19 bases sitting between them. For the CDR3, the DNA is TGTGCCAGCAGGAGGGTCCTAGGGGGGGCTAGCACAGATACGCAGTATTTT. It translates to CASRRVLGGASTDTQYF.

The chain links TRBV6-2 or TRBV6-3 to TRBJ1-3; tentative D call: TRBD1 (6 bases). The CDR3 has 14 amino acids. Germline CDR1 MNHEY, CDR2 SVGEGT. V was trimmed by 2 bases and J by 2 bases, leaving 7 bases between them. The CDR3 region has the DNA TGTGCCAGCAGTTACGGGGGGCCTGGAAACACCATATATTTT. Its protein is CASSYGGPGNTIYF.

The J gene is TRBJ2-3, the V gene TRBV6-4; 10 bases map to TRBD2. V lost 4 bases and J lost 1; bases outside the gene matches: 2. The CDR3 is made up of 15 amino acids. Germline V CDR1 and CDR2: MRHNA, SNTAGT. CDR3 in amino acids: CASSALAGGTDTQYF. For the CDR3, the DNA is TGTGCCAGCAGTGCTCTAGCGGGGGGCACAGATACGCAGTATTTT.

CDR3 protein: CASSVQGPYEQYF. CDR3 DNA: TGCGCCAGCAGCGTACAGGGCCCCTACGAGCAGTACTTC. The V and J genes are TRBV5-1 and TRBJ2-7; D possibly corresponds to TRBD1 (6 bases). The CDR3 consists of 13 residues. CDR1 and CDR2 from the germline V gene are SGHRS and YFSETQ. Trimming took 4 bases from V and 2 from J, leaving 10 bases between them. Drawing the rest from reference TRBV5-1 and TRBJ2-7, the complete variable domain is KAGVTQTPRYLIKTRGQQVTLSCSPISGHRSVSWYQQTPGQGLQFLFEYFSETQRNKGNFPGRFSGRQFSNSRSEMNVSTLELGDSALYLCASSVQGPYEQYFGPGTRLTVT.